Following are 3 T cell receptor beta chains from one sample sequenced in a study of control samples from healthy donors and cancer patients. Clones were read by immunoSEQ multiplex PCR, and TCRdb kept only the in-frame ones, dropping some. The sample has 85,000 to 110,000 clones, about 89% seen once. The sequencing input was PBMCs. These receptor sequences come from a man aged 60 to 69 with lung cancer.

This sequence joins TRBV9 and TRBJ1-2; tentative D call: TRBD1 (5 bases). Germline V gene data show CDR1 as SGDLS and CDR2 as YYNGEE. This CDR3 has 13 residues. V lost 4 bases, J lost 10 bases, and 17 bases lay in between. CDR3 sequence: CASSTDSSTPYTF. CDR3 in DNA: TGTGCCAGCAGCACAGACAGCTCAACGCCCTACACCTTC.

This clone was seen once. This chain connects TRBV10-2 to TRBJ1-4; a weak D match, TRBD1 (6 bases). Trimming left V 6 bases short and J 1 base short, with 12 bases between. Looked up from germline, CDR1 is WSHSY and CDR2 is SAAADI. CDR3 length equals 15 residues. In DNA, the CDR3 is TGCGCCAGCAGCCCAAAGGGGGTAACTAATGAAAAACTGTTTTTT. Protein product: CASSPKGVTNEKLFF.

This chain uses TRBV12-3 or TRBV12-4 with TRBJ1-5; no clear D. This CDR3 has 13 residues. V was pared by 3 bases and J by 4 bases, with 7 bases between. The CDR3 nucleotides read TGTGCCAGCAGTTTGTCCCGTAATCAGCCCCAGCATTTT. It specifies CASSLSRNQPQHF.